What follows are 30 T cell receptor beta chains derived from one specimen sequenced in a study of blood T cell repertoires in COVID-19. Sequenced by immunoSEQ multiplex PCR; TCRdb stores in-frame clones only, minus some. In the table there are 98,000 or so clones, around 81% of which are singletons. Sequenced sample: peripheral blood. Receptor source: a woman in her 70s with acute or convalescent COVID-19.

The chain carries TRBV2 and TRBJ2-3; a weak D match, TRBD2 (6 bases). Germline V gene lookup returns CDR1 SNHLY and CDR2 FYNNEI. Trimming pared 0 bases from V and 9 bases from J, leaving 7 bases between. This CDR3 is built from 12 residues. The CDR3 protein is CASSEARGTQYF. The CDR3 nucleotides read TGTGCCAGCAGTGAAGCCCGGGGGACGCAGTATTTT.

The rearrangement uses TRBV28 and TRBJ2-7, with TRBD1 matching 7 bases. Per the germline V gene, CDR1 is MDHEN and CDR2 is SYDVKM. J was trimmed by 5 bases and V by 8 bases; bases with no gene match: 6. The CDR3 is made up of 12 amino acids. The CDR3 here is CASGTAGHEQYF. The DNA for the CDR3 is TGTGCCAGCGGGACAGCAGGCCACGAGCAGTACTTC.

The CDR3 nucleotides read TGTGCCAGCAGCAACGGAGTGACCCAGTACTTC. It specifies CASSNGVTQYF. The V and J genes are TRBV11-2 and TRBJ2-5; D gene ambiguous. CDR3 length equals 11 residues. Per the germline V gene, CDR1 is SGHAT and CDR2 is FQNNGV. Trimming shortened V by 5 bases and J by 7 bases, and 8 bases separated the two germline ends.

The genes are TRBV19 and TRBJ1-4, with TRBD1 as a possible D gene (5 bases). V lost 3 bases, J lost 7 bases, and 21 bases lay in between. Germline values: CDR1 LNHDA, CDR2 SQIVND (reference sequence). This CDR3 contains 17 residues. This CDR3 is CASSMLGGGTFGEKLFF. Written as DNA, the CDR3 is TGTGCCAGTAGTATGTTGGGAGGAGGGACCTTCGGTGAAAAACTGTTTTTT.

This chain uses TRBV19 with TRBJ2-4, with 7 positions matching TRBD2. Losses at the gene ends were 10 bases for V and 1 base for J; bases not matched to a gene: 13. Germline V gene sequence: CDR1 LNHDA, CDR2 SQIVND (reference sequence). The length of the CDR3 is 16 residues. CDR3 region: CATRGGTVGAKNIQYF. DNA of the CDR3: TGTGCCACTAGGGGAGGGACCGTGGGTGCCAAAAACATTCAGTACTTC. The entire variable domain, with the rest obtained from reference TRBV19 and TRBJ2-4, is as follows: DGGITQSPKYLFRKEGQNVTLSCEQNLNHDAMYWYRQDPGQGLRLIYYSQIVNDFQKGDIAEGYSVSREKKESFPLTVTSAQKNPTAFYLCATRGGTVGAKNIQYFGAGTRLSVL.

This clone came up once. CDR3 DNA sequence: TGTGCCAGCAGTACTAGCGGGGGCCGCCTGGATACGCAGTATTTT. The encoded protein is CASSTSGGRLDTQYF. V is TRBV3-1 (or the pseudogene TRBV3-2) and J is TRBJ2-3, with 11 bases that match TRBD2. V shed 6 bases, J shed 6 bases, and the junction held 8 bases outside the gene matches. Germline CDR1 reads LGHDT; CDR2 reads YNNKEL (reference sequence). The CDR3 contains 15 residues.

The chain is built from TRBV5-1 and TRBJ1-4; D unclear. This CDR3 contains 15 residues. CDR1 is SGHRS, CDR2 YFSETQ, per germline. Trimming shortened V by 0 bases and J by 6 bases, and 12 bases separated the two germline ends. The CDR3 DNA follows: TGCGCCAGCAGCTTGGGTTTCACAGAGTATGAAAAACTGTTTTTT. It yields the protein CASSLGFTEYEKLFF. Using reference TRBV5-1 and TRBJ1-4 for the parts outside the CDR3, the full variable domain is KAGVTQTPRYLIKTRGQQVTLSCSPISGHRSVSWYQQTPGQGLQFLFEYFSETQRNKGNFPGRFSGRQFSNSRSEMNVSTLELGDSALYLCASSLGFTEYEKLFFGSGTQLSVL.

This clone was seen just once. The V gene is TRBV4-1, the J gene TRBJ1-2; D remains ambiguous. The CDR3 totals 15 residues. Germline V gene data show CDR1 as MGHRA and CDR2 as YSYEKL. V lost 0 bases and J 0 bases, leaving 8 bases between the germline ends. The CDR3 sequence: CASSQDQNTNYGYTF. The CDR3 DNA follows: TGCGCCAGCAGCCAAGACCAGAATACTAACTATGGCTACACCTTC.

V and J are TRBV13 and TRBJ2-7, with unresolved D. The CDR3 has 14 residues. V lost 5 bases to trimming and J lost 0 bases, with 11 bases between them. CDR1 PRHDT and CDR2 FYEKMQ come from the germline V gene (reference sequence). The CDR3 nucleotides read TGTGCCAGCAGCCATTCGGTGAGCTCCTACGAGCAGTACTTC. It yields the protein CASSHSVSSYEQYF.

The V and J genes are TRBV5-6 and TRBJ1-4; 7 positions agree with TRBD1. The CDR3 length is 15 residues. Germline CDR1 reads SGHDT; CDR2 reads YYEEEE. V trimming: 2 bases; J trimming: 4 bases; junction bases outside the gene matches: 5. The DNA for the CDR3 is TGTGCCAGCAGCTTACGGACAGGTCTTAATGAAAAACTGTTTTTT. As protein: CASSLRTGLNEKLFF.

The CDR3 spells CASSFSQGAQETQYF. CDR3 nucleotides: TGCGCCAGCAGCTTTTCCCAGGGGGCTCAAGAGACCCAGTACTTC. The V and J genes are TRBV5-1 and TRBJ2-5; TRBD1 matches 8 bases. V lost 2 bases to trimming and J lost 2 bases; unmatched junction nucleotides: 5. There are 15 residues in the CDR3. From germline, CDR1 is SGHRS and CDR2 YFSETQ.

Here the CDR3 DNA reads TGTGCCAGCAGCACCCCGCTGGGGACAGGGAAGGACTATGGCTACACCTTC. Its translation: CASSTPLGTGKDYGYTF. V and J are TRBV5-4 and TRBJ1-2, with 9 nucleotides matching TRBD1. CDR3 length: 17 residues. Looked up from germline, CDR1 is SGHNT and CDR2 is YYREEE (reference sequence). J lost 3 bases, V lost 4 bases, and 13 bases had no gene match.

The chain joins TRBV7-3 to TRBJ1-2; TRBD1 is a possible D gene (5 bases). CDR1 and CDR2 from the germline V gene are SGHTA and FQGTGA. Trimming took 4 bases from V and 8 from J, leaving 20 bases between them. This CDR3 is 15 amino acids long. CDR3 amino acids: CASSSMAREMGGYTF. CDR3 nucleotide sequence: TGTGCCAGCAGCTCCATGGCCAGGGAAATGGGGGGCTACACCTTC.

The CDR3 DNA is TGTGCCAGCAGCCCACGGGACAGGGGGCCAGAGACCCAGTACTTC. It specifies CASSPRDRGPETQYF. The chain has TRBV7-6 and TRBJ2-5; TRBD1 matches 12 bases. The J segment lost 4 bases and the V segment lost 5 bases, leaving 5 bases of the junction unmatched. CDR1 and CDR2 (germline): SGHVS, FNYEAQ. The length of the CDR3 is 15 residues.

The CDR3 nucleotides are TGTGCCAGCAGTGCACAGAGCTCCTACGAGCAGTACTTC. Its protein is CASSAQSSYEQYF. The gene calls are TRBV27 and TRBJ2-7; D unclear. V was trimmed by 5 bases and J by 0 bases, leaving 8 bases between them. CDR1 is MNHEY and CDR2 is SMNVEV in the germline V gene (reference sequence). The CDR3 runs to 13 residues.

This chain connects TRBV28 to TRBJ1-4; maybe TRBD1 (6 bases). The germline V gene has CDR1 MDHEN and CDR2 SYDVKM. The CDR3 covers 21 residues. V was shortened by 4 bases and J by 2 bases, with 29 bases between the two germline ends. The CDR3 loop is CASSSKILRGGRVRTNEKLFF. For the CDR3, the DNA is TGTGCCAGCAGTTCCAAAATTCTCAGGGGCGGTCGAGTCCGGACTAATGAAAAACTGTTTTTT.

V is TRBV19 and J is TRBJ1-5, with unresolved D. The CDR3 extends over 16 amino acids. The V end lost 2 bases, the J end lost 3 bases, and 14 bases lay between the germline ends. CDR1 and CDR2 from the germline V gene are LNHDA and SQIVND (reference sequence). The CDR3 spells CASSIRLSGHNQPQHF. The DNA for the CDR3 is TGTGCCAGTAGTATAAGGTTAAGCGGCCACAATCAGCCCCAGCATTTT.

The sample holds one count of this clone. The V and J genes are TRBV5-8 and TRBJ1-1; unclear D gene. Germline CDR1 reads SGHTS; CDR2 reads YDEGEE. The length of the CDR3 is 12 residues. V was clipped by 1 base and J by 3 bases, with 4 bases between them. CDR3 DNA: TGTGCCAGCAGCTTGAGCTACACTGAAGCTTTCTTT. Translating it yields CASSLSYTEAFF.

DNA for the CDR3: TGTGCCAGCAGTTACTCGGAGTCAGCCAACTATGGCTACACCTTC. Translation: CASSYSESANYGYTF. V and J are TRBV6-5 and TRBJ1-2; no clear D. Germline V gene data show CDR1 as MNHEY and CDR2 as SVGAGI. V lost 0 bases and J 2 bases, leaving 10 bases between the germline ends. The CDR3 is 15 residues long.

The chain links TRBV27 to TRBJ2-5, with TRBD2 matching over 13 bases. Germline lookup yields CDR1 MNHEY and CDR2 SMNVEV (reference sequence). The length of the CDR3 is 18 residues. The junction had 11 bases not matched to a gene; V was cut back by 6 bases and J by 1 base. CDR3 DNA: TGTGCCAGCAGGCACAGAGGACTAGCGGGAGACATCCAAGAGACCCAGTACTTC. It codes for CASRHRGLAGDIQETQYF.

The CDR3 nucleotides read TGTGCCAGCCTTTTTCAGGCAGTTGGAAACACCATATATTTT. Its protein is CASLFQAVGNTIYF. The chain employs TRBV2 and TRBJ1-3; no definite D call. CDR1 is SNHLY, CDR2 FYNNEI, per germline. V was clipped by 8 bases and J by 3 bases, with 14 bases between them. The CDR3 has 14 residues.

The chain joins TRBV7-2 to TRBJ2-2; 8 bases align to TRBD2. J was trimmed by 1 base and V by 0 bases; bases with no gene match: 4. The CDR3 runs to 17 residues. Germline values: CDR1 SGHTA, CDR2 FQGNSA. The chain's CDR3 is CASSLANSGGNTGELFF. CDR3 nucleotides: TGTGCCAGCAGCTTAGCTAACAGCGGGGGGAACACCGGGGAGCTGTTTTTT.

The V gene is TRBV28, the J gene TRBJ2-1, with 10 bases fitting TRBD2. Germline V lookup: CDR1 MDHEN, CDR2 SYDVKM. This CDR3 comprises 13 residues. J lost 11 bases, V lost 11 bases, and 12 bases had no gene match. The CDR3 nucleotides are TGTGCCTGCCGGACTAGCGGCGTTGGGAAGCAGTTCTTC. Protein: CACRTSGVGKQFF. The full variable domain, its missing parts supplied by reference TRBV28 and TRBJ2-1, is DVKVTQSSRYLVKRTGEKVFLECVQDMDHENMFWYRQDPGLGLRLIYFSYDVKMKEKGDIPEGYSVSREKKERFSLILESASTNQTSMYLCACRTSGVGKQFFGPGTRLTVL.

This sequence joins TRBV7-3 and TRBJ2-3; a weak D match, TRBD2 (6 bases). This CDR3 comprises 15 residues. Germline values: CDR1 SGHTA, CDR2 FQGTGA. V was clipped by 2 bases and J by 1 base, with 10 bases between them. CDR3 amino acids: CASSLGGFRTDTQYF. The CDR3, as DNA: TGTGCCAGCAGCTTAGGGGGGTTCCGCACAGATACGCAGTATTTT.

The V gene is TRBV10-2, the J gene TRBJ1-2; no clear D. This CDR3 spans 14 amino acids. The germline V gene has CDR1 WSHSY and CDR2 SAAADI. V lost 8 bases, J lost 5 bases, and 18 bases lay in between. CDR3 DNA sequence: TGCGCCAGCCACGGGTGGAGCACTATATATGGCTACACCTTC. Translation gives CASHGWSTIYGYTF.

This CDR3 is CASRYNRGRWNEQYF. The CDR3 coding sequence is TGTGCCAGCAGGTACAACAGGGGGCGGTGGAACGAGCAGTACTTC. The chain is built from TRBV28 and TRBJ2-7; 9 bases line up with TRBD1. Germline V gene data show CDR1 as MDHEN and CDR2 as SYDVKM. V was clipped by 6 bases and J by 5 bases; unmatched bases: 11. The CDR3 has 15 residues.

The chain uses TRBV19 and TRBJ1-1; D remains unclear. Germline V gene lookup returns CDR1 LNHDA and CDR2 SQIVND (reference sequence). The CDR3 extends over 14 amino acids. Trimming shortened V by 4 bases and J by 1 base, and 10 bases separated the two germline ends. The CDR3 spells CASSNRMRNTEAFF. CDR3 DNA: TGTGCCAGTAGTAATCGAATGAGGAACACTGAAGCTTTCTTT.

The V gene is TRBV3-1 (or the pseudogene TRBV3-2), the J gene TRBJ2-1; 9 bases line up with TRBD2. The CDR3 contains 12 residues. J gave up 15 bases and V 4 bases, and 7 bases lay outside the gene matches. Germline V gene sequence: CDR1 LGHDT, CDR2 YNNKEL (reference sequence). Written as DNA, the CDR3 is TGTGCCAGCAGCCGGGATAGCGGGGGTCTGTTCTTC. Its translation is CASSRDSGGLFF.

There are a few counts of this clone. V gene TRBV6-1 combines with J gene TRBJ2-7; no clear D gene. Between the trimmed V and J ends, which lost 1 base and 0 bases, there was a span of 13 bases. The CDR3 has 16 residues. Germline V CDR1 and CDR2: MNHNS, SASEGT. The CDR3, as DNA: TGTGCCAGCAGTGAAGTGTCGGTTTTCCCCTCCTACGAGCAGTACTTC. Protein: CASSEVSVFPSYEQYF.

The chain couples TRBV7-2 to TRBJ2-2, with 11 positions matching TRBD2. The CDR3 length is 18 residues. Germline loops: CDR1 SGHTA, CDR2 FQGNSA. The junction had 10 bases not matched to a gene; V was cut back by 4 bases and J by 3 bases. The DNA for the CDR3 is TGTGCCAGCAGCTCGCCGAGAAGGACTAGCGGGTACACCGGGGAGCTGTTTTTT. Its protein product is CASSSPRRTSGYTGELFF.